This T cell receptor beta chain was documented in a study of CD8+ T cells in alopecia areata. Germline-derived CDR1 and CDR2 are SGHAT and FQNNGV. The J segment lost 4 bases and the V segment lost 2 bases, leaving 6 bases of the junction unmatched. The length of the CDR3 is 15 residues. Study outcomes and limitations: Among the 100 top clones, expanded CD8+ clones, like scalp clonality, were significantly decreased by tofacitinib.

Treatment given: oral pan-JAK inhibitor, 5-10 mg twice daily. With regard to this clone: Its antigen remains unknown.

Following RNA extraction, reverse transcription yielded cDNA that acted as the sequencing template. Data came from immunoSEQ multiplex PCR; TCRdb stores just in-frame clones and leaves some out. The sample has 200,000 to 250,000 clones, more than 30% seen once. V is TRBV11-2 and J is TRBJ1-2; 8 nucleotides agree with TRBD1. The TCR comes from a human donor with alopecia areata. The sequenced sample was CD4+ T cells sorted from blood, obtained between weeks 30 and 35, from a patient treated with tofacitinib. Here the CDR3 reads CASSLLGTGGYGYTF. The CDR3, as DNA: TGTGCCAGCAGCTTACTTGGAACAGGGGGCTATGGCTACACCTTC.